Listed below are T cell receptor beta chains from one sample, sequenced in a study of metastatic and nonmetastatic thyroid tumors. Via MiXCR, TCRdb re-called the PCR reads. Among over 11,000 clones listed, about 27% were seen once. Material for sequencing was tumor tissue. These TCRs come from a female donor with papillary thyroid cancer or a benign thyroid nodule (not recorded which). Some clones in this sample may be carry-over from other donors' samples. CDR3s include the opening cysteine and the closing phenylalanine or tryptophan. A D gene is named only where the DNA matches it firmly. Clone size, where shown, is once, few, many, or a class for clones that have expanded.

abundance,d_gene,v_gene,j_gene,CDR3aa,CDR3nt
.,TRBD2,TRBV2,TRBJ2-1,CASASGTRGDEQFF,TGTGCCAGCGCCTCGGGGACTAGGGGCGATGAGCAGTTCTTC
.,.,TRBV19,TRBJ1-5,CASSEQANQPQHF,TGTGCCAGTAGTGAACAGGCTAATCAGCCCCAGCATTTT
.,.,TRBV2,TRBJ2-7,CASSLLGEEYEQYF,TGTGCCAGCAGCCTACTCGGTGAGGAGTACGAGCAGTACTTC
.,.,TRBV20-1,TRBJ1-2,CSARDPLAYHGYTF,TGCAGTGCTAGAGACCCCCTGGCCTACCATGGCTACACCTTC
.,.,TRBV11-2,TRBJ2-1,CASSFPWGSDNEQFF,TGTGCCAGCAGCTTCCCTTGGGGGTCGGACAATGAGCAGTTCTTC
.,.,TRBV7-9,TRBJ1-1,CASSLLGGDTEASF,TGTGCCAGCAGCTTACTTGGAGGGGACACTGAAGCTTCCTTT
once,.,TRBV20-1,TRBJ2-7,CSARPLRVGGYEQYF,TGCAGTGCTAGACCTCTGCGGGTAGGGGGCTACGAGCAGTACTTC
.,.,TRBV30,TRBJ2-7,CAWSSGYEQYF,TGTGCCTGGAGTTCAGGGTACGAGCAGTACTTC
.,.,TRBV18,TRBJ2-7,CASSPPSSRAYEQYF,TGTGCCAGCTCACCACCTTCTTCCAGGGCATACGAGCAGTACTTC
few,.,TRBV6-1,TRBJ1-1,CASSPDSSGFGAFF,TGTGCCAGCAGCCCGGACAGCTCTGGTTTTGGAGCTTTCTTT
.,.,TRBV11-2,TRBJ2-7,CASSNYEQYF,TGTGCCAGCAGCAACTACGAGCAGTACTTC
.,.,TRBV5-1,TRBJ2-6,CASSLDAGANVLTF,TGCGCCAGCAGCTTGGATGCTGGGGCCAACGTCCTGACTTTC
.,.,TRBV7-8,TRBJ1-3,CASSLRQDHTSGNTIYF,TGTGCCAGCAGCCTACGACAGGACCACACCTCTGGAAACACCATATATTTT
.,TRBD1,TRBV12-3/TRBV12-4,TRBJ1-2,CASTATGANYGYTF,TGTGCCAGCACCGCGACAGGGGCTAACTATGGCTACACCTTC
.,TRBD2,TRBV7-3,TRBJ2-1,CASSLTCSSGGPYNEQFF,TGTGCCAGCAGCTTAACGTGTTCTAGCGGGGGACCTTACAATGAGCAGTTCTTC
medium-sized,TRBD1,TRBV19,TRBJ2-2,CASSARTGINTGELFF,TGTGCCAGTAGTGCCCGGACAGGCATAAACACCGGGGAGCTGTTTTTT
many,.,TRBV6-2/TRBV6-3,TRBJ2-7,CASSPGFLYEQYF,TGTGCCAGCAGCCCGGGGTTTCTCTACGAGCAGTACTTC
.,.,TRBV28,TRBJ2-7,CASTTLYPRGQYF,TGTGCCAGCACCACATTATACCCGAGAGGGCAGTACTTC
.,.,TRBV18,TRBJ2-7,CASSPPTGTYEQYF,TGTGCCAGCTCACCACCGACAGGAACCTACGAGCAGTACTTC
medium-sized,TRBD1,TRBV15,TRBJ2-7,CATSRPDRAYEQYF,TGTGCCACCAGCAGACCAGACAGGGCCTACGAGCAGTACTTC
.,TRBD1,TRBV3-1,TRBJ1-1,CASSQAGGTEAFF,TGTGCCAGCAGCCAAGCAGGGGGGACTGAAGCTTTCTTT
few,.,TRBV6-2/TRBV6-3,TRBJ2-6,CASSYGSGANVLTF,TGTGCCAGCAGTTACGGGTCTGGGGCCAACGTCCTGACTTTC
.,.,TRBV2,TRBJ2-7,CASSESVVKTYEQYF,TGTGCCAGCAGTGAGAGTGTAGTTAAAACCTACGAGCAGTACTTC
.,TRBD2,TRBV4-3,TRBJ2-3,CASSQDQREGPGDTQYF,TGCGCCAGCAGCCAAGATCAGAGGGAGGGGCCGGGGGATACGCAGTATTTT
.,TRBD1,TRBV5-1,TRBJ2-2,CASSFQGQGNTGELFF,TGCGCCAGCAGCTTTCAGGGACAGGGGAACACCGGGGAGCTGTTTTTT
.,TRBD2,TRBV5-1,TRBJ2-3,CASSSAGGTDTQYF,TGCGCCAGCAGCTCAGCGGGGGGCACAGATACGCAGTATTTT
many,TRBD1,TRBV20-1,TRBJ1-6,CSVRGQGASPLNSPLHF,TGCAGTGTACGTGGGCAGGGGGCCAGTCCGTTAAATTCACCCCTCCACTTT